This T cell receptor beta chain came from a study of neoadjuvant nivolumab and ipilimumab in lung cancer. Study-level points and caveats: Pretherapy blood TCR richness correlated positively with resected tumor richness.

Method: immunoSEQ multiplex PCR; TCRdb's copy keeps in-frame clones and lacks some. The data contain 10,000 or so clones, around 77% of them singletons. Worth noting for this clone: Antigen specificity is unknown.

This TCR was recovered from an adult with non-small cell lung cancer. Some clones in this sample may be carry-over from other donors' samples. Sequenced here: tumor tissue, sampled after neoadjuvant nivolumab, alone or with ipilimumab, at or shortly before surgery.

This CDR3 is CASSLEDPQGISSTDTQYF. In nucleotides, the CDR3 is TGCGCCAGCAGCTTGGAGGATCCACAGGGGATTTCCTCCACAGATACGCAGTATTTT. This chain joins TRBV5-1 and TRBJ2-3; 7 bases are a match to TRBD1. This CDR3 comprises 19 residues. Trimming removed 0 bases from V and 2 bases from J; junction bases left unmatched: 15. Per germline, CDR1 SGHRS and CDR2 YFSETQ. The full variable domain, its missing parts supplied by reference TRBV5-1 and TRBJ2-3, is KAGVTQTPRYLIKTRGQQVTLSCSPISGHRSVSWYQQTPGQGLQFLFEYFSETQRNKGNFPGRFSGRQFSNSRSEMNVSTLELGDSALYLCASSLEDPQGISSTDTQYFGPGTRLTVL.